The TCR beta chain described here comes from a study of T cells after yellow fever vaccination. The study, taken as a whole, reports: Weaker overall, the secondary response nonetheless peaked faster (day 5 versus 15). Clones that expanded after primary vaccination mostly reappeared after the booster (96% CD4, about 89% CD8).

This clonotype was observed many times. The CDR3 consists of 18 residues. The trim removed 1 base at V and 5 bases at J, leaving 8 bases unmatched. Germline CDR1 is MGHDK and CDR2 is SYGVNS. TCRdb called the 5' RACE reads again in MiXCR, with one record for every CDR3 protein. The sample carries tens of thousands of distinct CDR3 sequences, 6.6% recorded once. This clonotype originated in a man younger than 30 who received the YFV17D yellow fever vaccine. This rearrangement joins TRBV25-1 to TRBJ2-5; 15 bases fit TRBD2. Sequencing used PBMCs, either bulk or a sorted T-cell subset (CD4+, CD8+, memory, or dextramer-sorted; not recorded which), obtained on the day of the first yellow fever vaccination. The CDR3 protein is CASSESKGLAGGDETQYF. The CDR3 bases are TGTGCCAGCAGTGAATCGAAGGGACTAGCGGGGGGAGATGAGACCCAGTACTTC.